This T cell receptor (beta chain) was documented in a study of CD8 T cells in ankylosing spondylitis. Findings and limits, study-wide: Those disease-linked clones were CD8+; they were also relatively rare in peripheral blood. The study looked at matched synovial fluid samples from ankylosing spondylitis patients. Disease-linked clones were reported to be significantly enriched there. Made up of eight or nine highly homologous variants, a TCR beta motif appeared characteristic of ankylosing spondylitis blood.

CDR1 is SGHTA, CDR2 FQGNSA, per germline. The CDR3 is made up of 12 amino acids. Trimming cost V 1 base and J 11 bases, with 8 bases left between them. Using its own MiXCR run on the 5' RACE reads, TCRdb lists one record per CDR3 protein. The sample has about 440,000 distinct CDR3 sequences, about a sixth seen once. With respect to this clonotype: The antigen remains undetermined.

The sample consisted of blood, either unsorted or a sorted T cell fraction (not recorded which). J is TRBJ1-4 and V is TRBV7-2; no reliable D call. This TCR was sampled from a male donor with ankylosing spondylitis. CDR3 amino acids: CASSLERGKLFF. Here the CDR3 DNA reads TGTGCCAGCAGCTTAGAGAGAGGGAAACTGTTTTTT.